The next 21 T cell receptor beta chains were all read from a single sample in a study of vaccination and CD4 T cells after COVID-19. The treatment: approximately nine-day PBMC culture with coronavirus spike peptide pools or control peptides (ViraFEST assay). No antigen has been identified for these receptors. The study sequenced cultured CD4+ T cell DNA using the Oncomine TCR Beta short-read assay. Using its own MiXCR run on the PCR reads, TCRdb lists one record per CDR3 protein. The repertoire includes roughly 15,000 distinct CDR3 sequences, roughly 60% of them detected once, and 9.5% to 11% sits in the top ten. The sequenced sample consisted of CD4+ T cells from blood, cultured in vitro. The source of these receptors is a human donor who had recovered from COVID-19.

The chain carries TRBV6-2 or TRBV6-3 and TRBJ1-2, with D hard to call. Between the trimmed V and J ends, which lost 6 bases and 4 bases, there was a span of 9 bases. CDR1 is MNHEY, CDR2 SVGEGT, per germline. CDR3 length: 12 residues. The CDR3 DNA reads TGTGCCAGCAGCCGGGATTTCTATGGCTACACCTTC. Translating it yields CASSRDFYGYTF.

The V call is TRBV21-1, the J call TRBJ2-2; the table gives TRBD1 as D, unverified against the DNA. TRBV21-1 is noted as a pseudogene. This CDR3 has 19 amino acids. The CDR3, as DNA: TGTGCCAGCAGGAACCGGGACAGGGCCCCCTTAGCGAACACCGGGGAGCTGTTTTTT. Its translation is CASRNRDRAPLANTGELFF.

The chain combines TRBV7-8 with TRBJ1-2; 9 bases align to TRBD1. The length of the CDR3 is 12 residues. V lost 2 bases to trimming and J lost 8 bases; unmatched junction nucleotides: 0. Germline V lookup: CDR1 SGHVS, CDR2 FQNEAQ. This CDR3 is CASSLTGGGYTF. The CDR3 nucleotides are TGTGCCAGCAGCTTAACAGGGGGCGGCTACACCTTC.

The chain links TRBV6-1 to TRBJ1-1; D is ambiguous. The CDR3 extends over 15 amino acids. The germline V and J ends were trimmed by 5 bases and 1 base, with 14 bases remaining between them. CDR1 and CDR2 from the germline V gene are MNHNS and SASEGT. DNA of the CDR3: TGTGCCAGCAGTCCTCGACGACCGAAGAACACTGAAGCTTTCTTT. Translation: CASSPRRPKNTEAFF.

The chain links TRBV9 to TRBJ2-2; a possible D gene is TRBD1 (8 bases). Germline V lookup: CDR1 SGDLS, CDR2 YYNGEE. This CDR3 contains 15 residues. The V and J ends lost 5 bases and 1 base respectively, with 12 bases between them. The CDR3 DNA sequence: TGTGCCAGCAGGGGGGGGACAGGGAACACCGGGGAGCTGTTTTTT. It is translated as CASRGGTGNTGELFF.

The table lists this clonotype with a count of one. This sequence joins TRBV5-1 and TRBJ2-3; D unresolved. This CDR3 region has 15 residues. CDR1 is SGHRS and CDR2 is YFSETQ in the germline V gene. V was trimmed by 0 bases and J by 2 bases, leaving 10 bases between them. The CDR3 spells CASSLGLAPTDTQYF. Written as DNA, the CDR3 is TGCGCCAGCAGCTTGGGTTTAGCTCCCACAGATACGCAGTATTTT.

This clonotype was picked up a small number of times. V usage is TRBV24-1 and J usage is TRBJ1-5; 8 nucleotides agree with TRBD1. The J segment lost 2 bases and the V segment lost 3 bases, leaving 17 bases of the junction unmatched. The CDR3 has 20 residues. CDR1 and CDR2 (germline): KGHDR, SFDVKD. CDR3 sequence: CATSDPLLTGVGPRNQPQHF. The CDR3 DNA is TGTGCCACCAGTGATCCTCTCCTGACAGGGGTGGGACCCCGCAATCAGCCCCAGCATTTT.

Here the CDR3 DNA reads TGTGCCAGCAAATCCCGGTCCAAATATCTCGGAGACACCATATATTTT. This encodes CASKSRSKYLGDTIYF. This chain joins TRBV27 and TRBJ1-3; D gene uncertain. CDR1 is MNHEY and CDR2 is SMNVEV in the germline V gene (reference sequence). There are 16 residues in the CDR3. The V and J ends lost 7 bases and 8 bases respectively, with 24 bases between them.

This clonotype appeared a few times. V gene TRBV6-2 or TRBV6-3 combines with J gene TRBJ1-5, with no clear D. CDR3 length: 13 residues. V dropped 6 bases and J dropped 4 bases, with 10 bases sitting between them. Germline values: CDR1 MNHEY, CDR2 SVGEGT. The CDR3: CASSQRDNQPQHF. The DNA for the CDR3 is TGTGCCAGCAGCCAGAGGGATAATCAGCCCCAGCATTTT.

The CDR3 sequence: CATGLAGTGELFF. CDR3 DNA sequence: TGTGCCACCGGACTAGCGGGTACCGGGGAGCTGTTTTTT. This chain connects TRBV27 to TRBJ2-2; 11 positions match TRBD2. V shed 10 bases, J shed 5 bases, and the junction held 3 bases outside the gene matches. The CDR3 totals 13 residues. Per the germline V gene, CDR1 is MNHEY and CDR2 is SMNVEV (reference sequence).

This clonotype was recorded only once. The junction departs from the called germline gene at one end, perhaps through a read error. The CDR3 bases are TGTGCCAGCAGCTCCCGGGACACATCCTACGAGCAGTACTTC. This codes for CASSSRDTSYEQYF. The V call is TRBV5-3, the J call TRBJ2-7; TRBD1 is a possible D gene (6 bases). TRBV5-3 is an ORF for which the function is uncertain. The CDR3 runs to 14 residues.

The chain joins TRBV20-1 to TRBJ1-5; no clear D gene. The CDR3 has 14 amino acids. Trimming stripped 3 bases from V and 0 bases from J, with 9 bases between. The germline CDR1 and CDR2 sequences are DFQATT and SNEGSKA (reference sequence). The CDR3 spells CSASSRNSNQPQHF. CDR3 coding DNA: TGCAGTGCTAGTAGTCGGAATAGCAATCAGCCCCAGCATTTT.

The V gene is TRBV11-2, the J gene TRBJ2-5; 7 nucleotides match TRBD1. Germline CDR1 and CDR2: SGHAT and FQNNGV. The CDR3 totals 15 residues. Unmatched junction bases numbered 5, after V lost 2 bases and J lost 2 bases. CDR3 nucleotides: TGTGCCAGCAGCTTAAACAGGGGTTTTCAAGAGACCCAGTACTTC. This translates into CASSLNRGFQETQYF.

This clonotype has only one observation. This chain links TRBV12-3 or TRBV12-4 with TRBJ2-1; a weak D match, TRBD2 (5 bases). The ends were cut back, 5 bases at V and 5 bases at J, with 16 bases in the middle. The CDR3 extends over 15 amino acids. DNA for the CDR3: TGTGCCAGCAGTCGAGGACTGCCCAACCACAATGAGCAGTTCTTC. Translating gives CASSRGLPNHNEQFF.

V usage is TRBV5-1 and J usage is TRBJ2-6, with a weak D call TRBD1 (5 bases). This CDR3 is built from 16 residues. The germline V and J ends were trimmed by 0 bases and 4 bases, with 11 bases remaining between them. Germline V gives CDR1 SGHRS, CDR2 YFSETQ. As DNA, the CDR3 is TGCGCCAGCAGCTTGGAAGGGGCGACCGGGGCCAACGTCCTGACTTTC. Protein product: CASSLEGATGANVLTF.

The sample holds one count of this clonotype. The chain uses TRBV7-2 and TRBJ1-1; D unresolved. CDR1 is SGHTA, CDR2 FQGNSA, per germline. The V gene lost 4 bases and the J gene lost 1 base, with 7 bases spanning the gap. This CDR3 contains 13 residues. CDR3 protein: CASSSHPNTEAFF. The CDR3 region has the DNA TGTGCCAGCAGCTCCCACCCGAACACTGAAGCTTTCTTT.

The chain recombines TRBV29-1 with TRBJ2-5, with a tentative D call TRBD1 (6 bases). This CDR3 contains 13 residues. The ends were cut back, 4 bases at V and 7 bases at J, with 16 bases in the middle. Germline V gene lookup returns CDR1 SQVTM and CDR2 ANQGSEA. CDR3: CSVVTGGSGTQYF. CDR3 coding DNA: TGCAGCGTTGTAACTGGGGGCTCGGGGACCCAGTACTTC.

This clonotype was seen a few times. The chain carries TRBV6-5 and TRBJ1-2; unclear D gene. V was cut by 2 bases and J by 4 bases, with 8 bases left in between. Germline loops: CDR1 MNHEY, CDR2 SVGAGI. The CDR3 covers 13 residues. Written as DNA, the CDR3 is TGTGCCAGCAGTTACGAGAGGACCTATGGCTACACCTTC. It translates to CASSYERTYGYTF.

The chain is built from TRBV2 and TRBJ2-1; tentatively, D is TRBD1 or TRBD2 (7 bases each). Germline values: CDR1 SNHLY, CDR2 FYNNEI. The ends were cut back, 8 bases at V and 6 bases at J, with 17 bases in the middle. The CDR3 spans 14 residues. The DNA of the CDR3 is TGTGCCAGCTGGGGCGCCAGGGGGGGCAATGAGCAGTTCTTC. Protein product: CASWGARGGNEQFF.

CDR3 nucleotides: TGTGCTAGTGGTGGTGGTGGCGGGCGCAATCAGCCCCAGCATTTT. It specifies CASGGGGGRNQPQHF. The chain combines TRBV12-5 with TRBJ1-5; no clear D. This CDR3 is built from 15 residues. Germline-derived CDR1 and CDR2 are LGHNT and FRNRAP. V was cut by 5 bases and J by 2 bases, with 13 bases left in between.

The sample holds one count of this clonotype. The chain joins TRBV11-3 to TRBJ1-1; 8 nucleotides line up with TRBD1. Germline V gene lookup returns CDR1 SGHNT and CDR2 YENEEA. The CDR3 extends over 14 amino acids. V trimming: 4 bases; J trimming: 5 bases; junction bases outside the gene matches: 6. In nucleotides, the CDR3 is TGTGCCAGCAGCTCCAGGGGGCGAGGGACTGAAGCTTTCTTT. Its translation: CASSSRGRGTEAFF.